What follows are 26 T cell receptor beta chains derived from one specimen sequenced in a study of TIL therapy for anti-PD-1-resistant metastatic lung cancer. The libraries were made with immunoSEQ v3. Sequencing used immunoSEQ multiplex PCR; TCRdb keeps in-frame clones, though not all of them. This table has 45,000 to 60,000 clones, 55% to 75% appearing once. Time point noted: pre-treatment sample, taken before nivolumab and TIL therapy. The tumor samples were excised metastases, mostly pleural nodules or supraclavicular lymph nodes. This specimen consisted of tumor tissue, obtained at baseline. Every receptor here comes from a person aged 25-85 years with non-small cell lung cancer.

The V and J genes are TRBV5-1 and TRBJ1-3, with 9 bases that match TRBD1. Trimming at V came to 4 bases and at J to 2 bases, leaving 7 bases not matched to a gene. Germline V gene data show CDR1 as SGHRS and CDR2 as YFSETQ. CDR3 length: 16 amino acids. The CDR3 protein is CASSARQGEAGNTIYF. The CDR3 nucleotides read TGCGCCAGCAGCGCAAGACAGGGGGAGGCTGGAAACACCATATATTTT.

The gene calls are TRBV30 and TRBJ1-5; D is unclear. Germline V gene data show CDR1 as GTSNPN and CDR2 as SVGIG (reference sequence). The length of the CDR3 is 13 residues. V was cut by 4 bases and J by 1 base, with 8 bases left in between. CDR3 sequence reads: CAWNLNSNQPQHF. DNA for the CDR3: TGTGCCTGGAACCTGAACAGCAATCAGCCCCAGCATTTT.

The chain has TRBV19 and TRBJ2-3; D gene ambiguous. V lost 5 bases and J lost 4, with 13 bases in between. The CDR3 extends over 14 amino acids. CDR1 is LNHDA, CDR2 SQIVND, per germline (reference sequence). The CDR3 coding sequence is TGTGCCAGTAGTTCCAGCCACGGAGCAGATACGCAGTATTTT. This gives the protein CASSSSHGADTQYF.

This sequence joins TRBV19 and TRBJ2-1, with a weak D call TRBD1 (6 bases). V was trimmed by 1 base and J by 0 bases, leaving 13 bases between them. The CDR3 loop spans 17 amino acids. Germline lookup yields CDR1 LNHDA and CDR2 SQIVND (reference sequence). In DNA form, the CDR3 reads TGTGCCAGTAGTATAGTCGGGACACCGAGCTCCTACAATGAGCAGTTCTTC. Amino acids: CASSIVGTPSSYNEQFF.

This clone has just a few counts. This chain uses TRBV27 with TRBJ1-2; D might be TRBD1 (6 bases). Trimming shortened V by 0 bases and J by 4 bases, and 12 bases separated the two germline ends. Germline CDR1 reads MNHEY; CDR2 reads SMNVEV (reference sequence). The CDR3 has 15 residues. CDR3 in amino acids: CASSLSPGASYGYTF. CDR3 bases: TGTGCCAGCAGTTTATCGCCGGGGGCTAGCTATGGCTACACCTTC.

The chain links TRBV7-6 to TRBJ2-3; 9 positions agree with TRBD1. The CDR3 covers 18 residues. The ends lost 5 bases at V and 2 bases at J; junction bases unmatched: 14. CDR1 is SGHVS, CDR2 FNYEAQ, per germline. The CDR3: CASSLAVPGQGSTDTQYF. The CDR3 region has the DNA TGTGCCAGCAGCCTTGCTGTCCCGGGACAGGGATCCACAGATACGCAGTATTTT.

The V and J genes are TRBV5-4 and TRBJ2-3, with 7 bases matching TRBD1. The CDR3 extends over 15 amino acids. The germline gives CDR1 SGHNT, CDR2 YYREEE (reference sequence). Germline trimming cut 6 bases from V and 2 bases from J; bases unmatched to any gene: 9. The CDR3 nucleotides read TGTGCCAGCATGCAAGGGGGCACTTTCACAGATACGCAGTATTTT. As protein: CASMQGGTFTDTQYF.

The chain combines TRBV15 with TRBJ2-1, with 9 bases identical to TRBD2. This CDR3 has 17 amino acids. The ends lost 3 bases at V and 13 bases at J; junction bases unmatched: 19. Germline V gives CDR1 LNHNV, CDR2 YYDKDF (reference sequence). CDR3 coding DNA: TGTGCCACCAGCAGGCGCAAGACTAGCGGAACGGTACCGAGCCAGTTCTTC. Protein product: CATSRRKTSGTVPSQFF.

This clone was detected a few times. The chain recombines TRBV11-3 with TRBJ2-1; D is perhaps TRBD1 (7 bases). The CDR3 has 15 residues. Trimming took 0 bases from V and 8 from J, leaving 14 bases between them. The germline CDR1 and CDR2 sequences are SGHNT and YENEEA. The CDR3 sequence is CASSLDGGTVDEQFF. In DNA, the CDR3 is TGTGCCAGCAGCTTAGATGGAGGGACAGTCGATGAGCAGTTCTTC.

This chain's CDR3 is CALAAQAYEQYF. Written as DNA, the CDR3 is TGTGCCCTAGCAGCCCAGGCCTACGAGCAGTACTTC. The rearrangement joins TRBV30 to TRBJ2-7, with a tentative D call TRBD2 (5 bases). Germline assignment: CDR1 GTSNPN and CDR2 SVGIG (reference sequence). The CDR3 sequence is 12 residues long. V was shortened by 8 bases and J by 2 bases, with 13 bases between the two germline ends.

This clone occurred a few times. The chain uses TRBV19 and TRBJ1-1, with TRBD1 identical over 9 bases. The J segment lost 1 base and the V segment lost 10 bases, leaving 4 bases of the junction unmatched. The CDR3 loop spans 13 amino acids. The germline V gene encodes CDR1 LNHDA and CDR2 SQIVND (reference sequence). The CDR3 sequence is CATSDRGNTEAFF. CDR3 nucleotides: TGTGCCACTTCGGACAGGGGGAACACTGAAGCTTTCTTT.

This clone was detected only a few times. V gene TRBV30 combines with J gene TRBJ1-1, with D possibly matching TRBD1 (6 bases). The ends were cut back, 5 bases at V and 6 bases at J, with 13 bases in the middle. The CDR3 sequence is 12 residues long. The germline V gene encodes CDR1 GTSNPN and CDR2 SVGIG (reference sequence). In DNA form, the CDR3 reads TGTGCCTGGGCTCCGGGGGCAGCTGAAGCTTTCTTT. It codes for CAWAPGAAEAFF.

The chain combines TRBV5-1 with TRBJ2-2; 8 nucleotides agree with TRBD2. Trimming took 4 bases from V and 5 from J; bases not matched to a gene: 7. Looked up from germline, CDR1 is SGHRS and CDR2 is YFSETQ. This CDR3 has 15 residues. The CDR3 coding sequence is TGCGCCAGCAGCCCGGGAGGGGCGAGGACCGGGGAGCTGTTTTTT. Encoded protein: CASSPGGARTGELFF.

This clone was counted only a few times. The chain couples TRBV27 to TRBJ1-2; 12 bases line up with TRBD1. V trimming: 4 bases; J trimming: 7 bases; junction bases outside the gene matches: 10. In germline, CDR1 is MNHEY, CDR2 SMNVEV (reference sequence). The CDR3 runs 16 residues. The CDR3 coding sequence is TGTGCCAGCAGTTCCATCTCCGGGACAGGGGGCTTTGGCTACACCTTC. Protein product: CASSSISGTGGFGYTF.

V and J are TRBV6-4 and TRBJ1-1, with D hard to call. Per the germline V gene, CDR1 is MRHNA and CDR2 is SNTAGT. This CDR3 has 14 residues. Trimming cost V 5 bases and J 0 bases, with 10 bases left between them. CDR3: CASSRDTLNTEAFF. CDR3 DNA: TGTGCCAGCAGTAGAGACACCTTGAACACTGAAGCTTTCTTT.

The chain links TRBV5-1 to TRBJ1-1; no reliable D call. CDR1 is SGHRS and CDR2 is YFSETQ in the germline V gene. Trimming took off 4 bases at V and 4 bases at J, with 11 bases between the two ends. CDR3 length equals 13 residues. The DNA of the CDR3 is TGCGCCAGCAGCCGGGGTATGGGCACTGAAGCTTTCTTT. Amino acid sequence: CASSRGMGTEAFF.

The CDR3 reads CASSPLLSKTYNEQFF. CDR3 nucleotide sequence: TGTGCCAGCTCACCACTTCTTTCCAAAACCTACAATGAGCAGTTCTTC. The chain links TRBV18 to TRBJ2-1; D uncertain. Germline V CDR1 and CDR2: KGHSH, LQKENI. Trimming pared 1 base from V and 2 bases from J, leaving 12 bases between. The CDR3 runs 16 residues.

The chain links TRBV21-1 to TRBJ2-7; TRBD1 reflects the table's D call only, with no check against the DNA. TRBV21-1 is termed a pseudogene. This CDR3 has 15 amino acids. CDR3 amino acids: CASLFSGTGAYEQYF. CDR3 sequence (DNA): TGTGCCAGCCTTTTTTCTGGGACAGGGGCCTACGAGCAGTACTTC.

The chain couples TRBV6-5 to TRBJ1-4; 7 nucleotides line up with TRBD1. The germline V gene has CDR1 MNHEY and CDR2 SVGAGI. V was pared by 8 bases and J by 3 bases, with 9 bases of the junction left unmatched. The CDR3 runs to 15 residues. For the CDR3, the DNA is TGTGCCAGCTCCTACGCCGGGACAGCTAATGAAAAACTGTTTTTT. The encoded protein is CASSYAGTANEKLFF.

This clone has a handful of counts. The rearrangement uses TRBV19 and TRBJ1-5; 8 bases are shared with TRBD1. V dropped 3 bases and J dropped 14; count of bases not matched to a gene: 6. The CDR3 is made up of 12 amino acids. Germline V lookup: CDR1 LNHDA, CDR2 SQIVND (reference sequence). The CDR3 protein is CASSIAGGAKHF. The CDR3 region has the DNA TGTGCCAGTAGTATTGCAGGGGGCGCGAAGCATTTT.

This clone showed up just a few times. The chain carries TRBV5-4 and TRBJ2-7; D not resolved. The CDR3 loop spans 12 amino acids. CDR1 and CDR2 (germline): SGHNT, YYREEE (reference sequence). V was shortened by 1 base and J by 2 bases, with 4 bases between the two germline ends. The CDR3 reads CASSLLPYEQYF. As DNA, the CDR3 is TGTGCCAGCAGCTTGTTGCCCTACGAGCAGTACTTC.

This clone was counted once. The V and J genes are TRBV5-1 and TRBJ1-1, with 8 bases identical to TRBD1. The V gene end was trimmed by 8 bases and the J gene end by 5 bases; junction bases not matched to a gene: 8. The germline CDR1 and CDR2 sequences are SGHRS and YFSETQ. This CDR3 has 13 amino acids. For the CDR3, the DNA is TGCGCCAGTACACAGGGGGGATGGACTGAAGCTTTCTTT. Its translation: CASTQGGWTEAFF.

The genes are TRBV28 and TRBJ1-2; 7 bases are a match to TRBD1. Germline V gene sequence: CDR1 MDHEN, CDR2 SYDVKM. There are 14 residues in the CDR3. Unmatched junction bases numbered 8, after V lost 6 bases and J lost 4 bases. The CDR3 is CASSITGVTYGYTF. The DNA for the CDR3 is TGTGCCAGCAGCATTACAGGGGTCACCTATGGCTACACCTTC.

In its sample, this clone was seen a few times. CDR3 amino acids: CASSFLNTGTQYF. In DNA, the CDR3 is TGCGCCAGCAGTTTTCTCAATACTGGGACCCAGTACTTC. The V and J genes are TRBV10-1 and TRBJ2-5; D is unresolved. Germline V gene sequence: CDR1 WNHNN, CDR2 SYGVQD (reference sequence). This CDR3 has 13 residues. The V and J ends lost 5 bases and 7 bases respectively, with 14 bases between them.

The chain carries TRBV10-3 and TRBJ2-7, with unresolved D. Trimming removed 9 bases at V and 4 bases at J, with 10 bases between. The germline CDR1 and CDR2 sequences are ENHRY and SYGVKD. This CDR3 is built from 11 residues. CDR3 in DNA: TGTGCCATGTCTTCAGGATACGAGCAGTACTTC. It translates to CAMSSGYEQYF.

The V gene is TRBV18, the J gene TRBJ1-3; no clear D. The CDR3 loop spans 14 amino acids. Trimming stripped 2 bases from V and 4 bases from J, with 9 bases between. Germline V gene sequence: CDR1 KGHSH, CDR2 LQKENI. CDR3 in amino acids: CASSPGESGNTIYF. CDR3 in DNA: TGTGCCAGCTCACCAGGGGAATCCGGAAACACCATATATTTT.